This T cell receptor beta chain derives from a study of early T cells in non-severe SARS-CoV-2 infection. MiXCR, run by TCRdb on the 5' RACE reads, gives a single entry per CDR3 protein. The sample gives about 110,000 distinct CDR3 sequences, 10% to 15% of which show up once; about 4% is in the top ten. The CDR3 has 16 amino acids. The V segment lost 4 bases and the J segment 4 bases; nucleotides outside the gene matches: 13. Germline values: CDR1 SQVTM, CDR2 ANQGSEA. This receptor was obtained from an adult who was a healthcare worker with PCR-confirmed SARS-CoV-2 infection or an uninfected control (not recorded which). The gene calls are TRBV29-1 and TRBJ1-2, with 9 bases lining up with TRBD1. The material was whole blood, obtained at baseline. The CDR3 DNA reads as TGCAGCGTTGGGACAGGGGAGGTTCTGACAAGCTATGGCTACACCTTC. Its translation: CSVGTGEVLTSYGYTF.